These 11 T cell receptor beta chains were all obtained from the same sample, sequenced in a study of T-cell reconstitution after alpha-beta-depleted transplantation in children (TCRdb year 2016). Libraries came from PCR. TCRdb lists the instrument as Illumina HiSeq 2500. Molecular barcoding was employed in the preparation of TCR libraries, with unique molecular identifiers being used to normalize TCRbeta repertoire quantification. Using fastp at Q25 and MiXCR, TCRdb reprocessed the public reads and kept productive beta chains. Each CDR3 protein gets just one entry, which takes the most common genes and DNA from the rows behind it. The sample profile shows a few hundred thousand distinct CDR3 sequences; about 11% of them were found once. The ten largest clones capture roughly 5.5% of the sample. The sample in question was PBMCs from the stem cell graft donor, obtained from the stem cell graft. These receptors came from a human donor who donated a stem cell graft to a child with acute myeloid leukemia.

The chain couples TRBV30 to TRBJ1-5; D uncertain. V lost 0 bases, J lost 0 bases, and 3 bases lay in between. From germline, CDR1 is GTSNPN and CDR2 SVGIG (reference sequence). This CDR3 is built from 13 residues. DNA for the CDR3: TGTGCCTGGAGTGTACTTAGCAATCAGCCCCAGCATTTT. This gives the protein CAWSVLSNQPQHF.

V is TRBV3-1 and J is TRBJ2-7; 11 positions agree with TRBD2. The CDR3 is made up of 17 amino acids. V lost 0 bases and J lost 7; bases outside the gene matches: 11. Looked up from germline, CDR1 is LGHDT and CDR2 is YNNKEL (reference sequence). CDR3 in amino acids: CASSQDHATSGAGEQYF. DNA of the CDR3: TGTGCCAGCAGCCAAGATCACGCGACTAGCGGGGCGGGAGAGCAGTACTTC.

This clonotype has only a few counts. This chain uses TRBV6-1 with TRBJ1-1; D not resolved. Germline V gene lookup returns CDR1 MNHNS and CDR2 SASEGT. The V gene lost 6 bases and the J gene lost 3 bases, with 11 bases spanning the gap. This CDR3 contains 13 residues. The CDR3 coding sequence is TGTGCCAGCAGACCGTGGGGAGACACTGAAGCTTTCTTT. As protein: CASRPWGDTEAFF.

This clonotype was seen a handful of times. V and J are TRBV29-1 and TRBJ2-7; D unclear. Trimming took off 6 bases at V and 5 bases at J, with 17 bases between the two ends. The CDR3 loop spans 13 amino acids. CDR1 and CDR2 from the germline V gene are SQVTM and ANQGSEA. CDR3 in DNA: TGCAGCGTATCTCAGTTCATAGAAGACGAGCAGTACTTC. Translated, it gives CSVSQFIEDEQYF.

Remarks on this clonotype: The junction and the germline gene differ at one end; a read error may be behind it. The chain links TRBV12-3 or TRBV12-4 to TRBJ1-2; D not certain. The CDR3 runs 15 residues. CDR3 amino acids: CASSFRTPTNYGDTF. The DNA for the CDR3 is TGTGCCAGCAGTTTCCGGACCCCGACCAACTATGGCGACACCTTC.

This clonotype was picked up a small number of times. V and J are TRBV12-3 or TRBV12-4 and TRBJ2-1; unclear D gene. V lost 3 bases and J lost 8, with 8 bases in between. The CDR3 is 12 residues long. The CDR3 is CASSFGPYEQFF. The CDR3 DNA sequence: TGTGCCAGCAGTTTTGGTCCGTATGAGCAGTTCTTC.

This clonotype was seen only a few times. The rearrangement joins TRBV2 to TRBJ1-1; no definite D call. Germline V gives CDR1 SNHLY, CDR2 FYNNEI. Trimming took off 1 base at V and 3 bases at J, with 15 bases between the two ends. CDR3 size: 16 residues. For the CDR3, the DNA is TGTGCCAGCAGTGAAGTATGGGGAGCCCTGGACACTGAAGCTTTCTTT. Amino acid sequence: CASSEVWGALDTEAFF.

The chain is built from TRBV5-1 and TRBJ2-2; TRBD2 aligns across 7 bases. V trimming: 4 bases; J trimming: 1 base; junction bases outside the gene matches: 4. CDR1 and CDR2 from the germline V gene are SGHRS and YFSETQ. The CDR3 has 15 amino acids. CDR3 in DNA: TGCGCCAGCAGCACCTGGACTAGGAACACCGGGGAGCTGTTTTTT. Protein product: CASSTWTRNTGELFF. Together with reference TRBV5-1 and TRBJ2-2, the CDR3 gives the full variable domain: KAGVTQTPRYLIKTRGQQVTLSCSPISGHRSVSWYQQTPGQGLQFLFEYFSETQRNKGNFPGRFSGRQFSNSRSEMNVSTLELGDSALYLCASSTWTRNTGELFFGEGSRLTVL.

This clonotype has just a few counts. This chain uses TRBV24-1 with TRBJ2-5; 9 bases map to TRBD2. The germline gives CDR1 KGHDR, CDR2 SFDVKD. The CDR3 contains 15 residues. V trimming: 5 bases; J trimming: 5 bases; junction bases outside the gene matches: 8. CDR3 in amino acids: CATSGLAGNQETQYF. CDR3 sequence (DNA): TGTGCCACCAGTGGGCTAGCGGGGAATCAGGAGACCCAGTACTTC.

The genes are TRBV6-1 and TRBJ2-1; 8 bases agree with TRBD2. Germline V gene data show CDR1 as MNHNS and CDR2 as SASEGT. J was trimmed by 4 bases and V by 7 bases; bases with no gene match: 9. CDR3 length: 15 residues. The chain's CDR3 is CASTRRASGYNEQFF. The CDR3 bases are TGTGCCAGCACCCGTCGGGCTAGCGGGTACAATGAGCAGTTCTTC.

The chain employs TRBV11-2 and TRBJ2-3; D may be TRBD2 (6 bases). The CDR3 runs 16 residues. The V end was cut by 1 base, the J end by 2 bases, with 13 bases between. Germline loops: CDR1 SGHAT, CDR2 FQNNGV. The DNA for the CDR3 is TGTGCCAGCAGCTTAGGGCGGCTAGCGACCACAGATACGCAGTATTTT. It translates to CASSLGRLATTDTQYF.